This T cell receptor (beta chain) was observed in a study of T cells in narcolepsy. Points from the study as a whole: Autoreactive clonotypes reportedly recurred in blood of same and different patients, not controls. In some patient and control memory CD4+ samples, autoreactive clones were absent.

TCRdb's table, derived via immunoSEQ multiplex PCR, lists solely in-frame clones and lacks some. Of fewer than 40,000 clones in the sample, about 80% were seen once. About this clone: Its antigen is not known.

The sample was memory (CD45RA-) CD4+ T cells from blood. This TCR was recovered from a human donor in good health.

CDR3 sequence reads: CASSPRTSWEQFF. The CDR3, as DNA: TGTGCCAGTAGTCCGCGGACTAGTTGGGAGCAGTTCTTC. The chain is built from TRBV19 and TRBJ2-1; the match to TRBD2 covers 7 bases. This CDR3 comprises 13 residues. Germline CDR1 LNHDA, CDR2 SQIVND (reference sequence). V lost 5 bases, J lost 10 bases, and 8 bases stayed unmatched.